The rows below give T cell receptor beta chains drawn from one sample of a study of blood T cells in healthy people across ages. TCRdb passed the 5' RACE reads through MiXCR, listing each CDR3 protein once. The sample lists approximately 940,000 distinct CDR3 sequences; 40% to 60% were seen once. Sequencing input: blood. The receptors come from a man younger than 40 in good health. Both conserved end residues are part of each CDR3. Each record gives: D gene, V gene, J gene, clone size, CDR3 DNA, CDR3 protein. The D gene is left open where the match is weak. Some rows have no size entry. The others give once, few or many, or a class for an expanded clone.

D gene: .; V gene: TRBV5-1; J gene: TRBJ2-1; clone size: many; CDR3 DNA: TGCGCCAGCAGCTTAGGAGGAAGTCCCTACAATGAGCAGTTCTTC; CDR3 protein: CASSLGGSPYNEQFF
D gene: TRBD1; V gene: TRBV12-3/TRBV12-4; J gene: TRBJ1-5; clone size: .; CDR3 DNA: TGTGCCAGCAGGACAGGGAGCAATCAGCCCCAGCATTTT; CDR3 protein: CASRTGSNQPQHF
D gene: .; V gene: TRBV12-3/TRBV12-4; J gene: TRBJ1-2; clone size: few; CDR3 DNA: TGTGCCAGCAGCAGCGGTGGCAGGGATGGCTACACCTTC; CDR3 protein: CASSSGGRDGYTF
D gene: TRBD2; V gene: TRBV3-1; J gene: TRBJ2-1; clone size: few; CDR3 DNA: TGTGCCAGCAACGGCGGGGGGAAAACCTACAATGAGCAGTTCTTC; CDR3 protein: CASNGGGKTYNEQFF
D gene: .; V gene: TRBV3-1; J gene: TRBJ2-7; clone size: few; CDR3 DNA: TGTGCCAGCAGCCAAGATCGAGGGACTCCCTACGAGCAGTACTTC; CDR3 protein: CASSQDRGTPYEQYF
D gene: .; V gene: TRBV5-1; J gene: TRBJ1-1; clone size: few; CDR3 DNA: TGCGCCAGCCGAGCTCAGGCAGGCAGCACTGAAGCTTTCTTT; CDR3 protein: CASRAQAGSTEAFF
D gene: .; V gene: TRBV5-1; J gene: TRBJ1-5; clone size: .; CDR3 DNA: TGCGCCAGCAGCCCGGACCTGGGGAGCAATCAGCCCCAGCATTTT; CDR3 protein: CASSPDLGSNQPQHF
D gene: .; V gene: TRBV7-2; J gene: TRBJ2-1; clone size: .; CDR3 DNA: TGTGCCAGCAGCGTAGCAAGCCAGGTCAATGAGCAGTTCTTC; CDR3 protein: CASSVASQVNEQFF
D gene: .; V gene: TRBV4-3; J gene: TRBJ1-2; clone size: .; CDR3 DNA: TGCGCCAGCAGCCAAGATTTATGGGCCAGCGGCTATGGCTACACCTTC; CDR3 protein: CASSQDLWASGYGYTF
D gene: .; V gene: TRBV9; J gene: TRBJ1-1; clone size: .; CDR3 DNA: TGTGCCAGCAGCCCGGGACCGACTGAAGCTTTCTTT; CDR3 protein: CASSPGPTEAFF
D gene: TRBD1; V gene: TRBV7-9; J gene: TRBJ1-2; clone size: .; CDR3 DNA: TGTGCCAGCAGCAAGGGACAGGGGGGCTATGGCTACACCTTC; CDR3 protein: CASSKGQGGYGYTF
D gene: .; V gene: TRBV29-1; J gene: TRBJ2-7; clone size: .; CDR3 DNA: TGCAGCGCCTTGCCTGGGACCCAAACCTACGAGCAGTACTTC; CDR3 protein: CSALPGTQTYEQYF
D gene: TRBD1; V gene: TRBV12-3/TRBV12-4; J gene: TRBJ2-5; clone size: .; CDR3 DNA: TGTGCCAGCAGTCCCACACAGGGGATGGGGTCAGAGACCCAGTACTTC; CDR3 protein: CASSPTQGMGSETQYF
D gene: TRBD2; V gene: TRBV6-2/TRBV6-3; J gene: TRBJ2-3; clone size: few; CDR3 DNA: TGTGCCAGCCGTGGGGCTAGCGGGGGGAACACAGATACGCAGTATTTT; CDR3 protein: CASRGASGGNTDTQYF
D gene: .; V gene: TRBV3-1; J gene: TRBJ1-1; clone size: .; CDR3 DNA: TGTGCCAGCAACCAAGTTGCGAACACTGAGGCTTTCTTT; CDR3 protein: CASNQVANTEAFF
D gene: .; V gene: TRBV10-3; J gene: TRBJ2-7; clone size: .; CDR3 DNA: TGTGCCATCAGTGAGACAGGGCAGATCTACGAGCAGTACTTC; CDR3 protein: CAISETGQIYEQYF
D gene: .; V gene: TRBV28; J gene: TRBJ2-3; clone size: .; CDR3 DNA: TGTGCCAGCAGCCTAAGGTCAGGCCCGGGGGCAGATATGCAGTATTTT; CDR3 protein: CASSLRSGPGADMQYF
D gene: .; V gene: TRBV27; J gene: TRBJ2-5; clone size: .; CDR3 DNA: TGTGCCAGCAGTTTAAACCCGCTGGCCAAAGAGACCCAGTACTTC; CDR3 protein: CASSLNPLAKETQYF
D gene: .; V gene: TRBV6-2/TRBV6-3; J gene: TRBJ1-1; clone size: few; CDR3 DNA: TGTGCCAGCAGCCAGGGGTCTGAAGCTTTCTTT; CDR3 protein: CASSQGSEAFF
D gene: .; V gene: TRBV20-1; J gene: TRBJ2-1; clone size: many; CDR3 DNA: TGCAGTGCTAGTTCGGGTTGGGGAGAAGGTAGATACAATGAGCAGTTCTTC; CDR3 protein: CSASSGWGEGRYNEQFF
D gene: .; V gene: TRBV7-2; J gene: TRBJ2-5; clone size: .; CDR3 DNA: TGTGCCAGCAGCTTAGGAGTGATCCAAGAGACCCAGTACTTC; CDR3 protein: CASSLGVIQETQYF
D gene: .; V gene: TRBV15; J gene: TRBJ2-1; clone size: .; CDR3 DNA: TGTGCCACCAGCAGAGATAGGGGGAGGACTCTCGATGAGCAGTTCTTC; CDR3 protein: CATSRDRGRTLDEQFF
D gene: TRBD2; V gene: TRBV4-2; J gene: TRBJ2-1; clone size: .; CDR3 DNA: TGTGCCAGCAGCCAAGGGGCTAGCGGGGGGGCCTACAATGAGCAGTTCTTC; CDR3 protein: CASSQGASGGAYNEQFF
D gene: .; V gene: TRBV28; J gene: TRBJ2-1; clone size: .; CDR3 DNA: TGTGCCATCAGGGGGGGGACAGCCCTCCCCTACAATGAGCAGTTCTTC; CDR3 protein: CAIRGGTALPYNEQFF
D gene: TRBD2; V gene: TRBV6-2/TRBV6-3; J gene: TRBJ2-2; clone size: few; CDR3 DNA: TGTGCCAGCAGTAGGACTAGCGGGGGGGCCAACACCGGGGAGCTGTTTTTT; CDR3 protein: CASSRTSGGANTGELFF
D gene: .; V gene: TRBV3-1; J gene: TRBJ2-7; clone size: .; CDR3 DNA: TGTGCCAGCAGCCAAGAAATTGATAGATCGTCCTTTTACGAGCAGTACTTC; CDR3 protein: CASSQEIDRSSFYEQYF
D gene: .; V gene: TRBV9; J gene: TRBJ2-7; clone size: .; CDR3 DNA: TGTGCCAGCAGCGTTGGGCCCACCTACGAGCAGTACTTC; CDR3 protein: CASSVGPTYEQYF
D gene: .; V gene: TRBV29-1; J gene: TRBJ1-2; clone size: .; CDR3 DNA: TGCAGCGTTCTTGCCCCTGGGGGCATATATGGCTACACCTTC; CDR3 protein: CSVLAPGGIYGYTF
D gene: TRBD2; V gene: TRBV5-1; J gene: TRBJ2-5; clone size: .; CDR3 DNA: TGCGCCAGCAGCCCCCACGTGAGGGGAGGGGAGACCCAGTACTTC; CDR3 protein: CASSPHVRGGETQYF
D gene: .; V gene: TRBV28; J gene: TRBJ2-7; clone size: .; CDR3 DNA: TGTGCCACCCTGGGACTGGGCTACGAGCAGTACTTC; CDR3 protein: CATLGLGYEQYF